This T cell receptor beta chain appears in the sequencing data of a study of blood T cells in healthy people across ages. Next came a second PCR, run for about 7 to 11 cycles, which used a sample-barcoded 5' primer along with a J-beta primer mix. TCRdb re-analysed the 5' RACE reads in MiXCR, keeping a single row per CDR3 protein. Of 800,000 to 950,000 distinct CDR3 sequences listed, almost 30% are singletons. The CDR3 spans 13 residues. The germline V gene has CDR1 SGHRS and CDR2 YFSETQ. Trimming cost V 4 bases and J 6 bases; bases outside gene matches: 6. These data were also reused for a study on T cells of mothers and their children.

The source of this sequence is a woman aged 40 to 55 in good health. What was sequenced was blood. The V and J genes are TRBV5-1 and TRBJ1-1, with 7 bases that match TRBD1. CDR3 sequence reads: CASSQIGQAEAFF. The DNA of the CDR3 is TGCGCCAGCAGCCAGATAGGACAGGCTGAAGCTTTCTTT.